This is a list of T cell receptor beta chains from one sample in a study of blood T cell repertoires in COVID-19. Clones were sequenced by immunoSEQ multiplex PCR, and TCRdb holds only the in-frame ones, with some missing. The table has about 410,000 clones, about nine tenths seen once; the top ten hold around 1.7%. The sample taken for sequencing was PBMCs or T cells enriched from blood (not recorded which). Receptors originate from a woman between 25 and 40 years old who had recovered from COVID-19. Both conserved end residues are part of each CDR3. A D gene is named only where the DNA matches it firmly. Clone size is not always given. Where it is, it says once, few, many or a class for expanded clones.

abundance,d_gene,j_gene,v_gene,CDR3aa,CDR3nt
NA,NA,TRBJ1-1,TRBV6-2/TRBV6-3,CASSYAGGVGTEAFF,TGTGCCAGCAGTTACGCCGGGGGGGTCGGGACTGAAGCTTTCTTT
NA,NA,TRBJ1-2,TRBV2,CASSEIARINYGYTF,TGTGCCAGCAGTGAAATAGCACGGATTAACTATGGCTACACCTTC
NA,NA,TRBJ1-1,TRBV13,CASSLSQGPREAFF,TGTGCCAGCAGCTTATCCCAGGGTCCTCGGGAAGCTTTCTTT
NA,NA,TRBJ2-2,TRBV9,CASSLRWAGPGELFF,TGTGCCAGCAGTCTCAGGTGGGCCGGTCCCGGGGAGCTGTTTTTT
NA,NA,TRBJ1-2,TRBV9,CASSVARNYGYTF,TGTGCCAGCAGCGTAGCCAGAAACTATGGCTACACCTTC
NA,TRBD2,TRBJ2-1,TRBV10-1,CAGAGERTSLSEDANEQFF,TGCGCCGGCGCCGGGGAAAGGACTAGTCTATCCGAGGATGCGAATGAGCAGTTCTTC
NA,NA,TRBJ1-1,TRBV5-4,CASSPAGDGTEAFF,TGTGCCAGCAGCCCGGCAGGGGATGGTACTGAAGCTTTCTTT
NA,NA,TRBJ2-1,TRBV5-5,CASSADNTYNEQFF,TGTGCCAGCAGCGCGGACAATACGTACAATGAGCAGTTCTTC
NA,NA,TRBJ2-5,TRBV15,CATSRGGVQETQYF,TGTGCCACCAGCAGAGGAGGCGTACAAGAGACCCAGTACTTC
NA,NA,TRBJ2-3,TRBV2,CASTSVGLTDTQYF,TGTGCCAGCACCTCGGTCGGTTTAACAGATACGCAGTATTTT
NA,TRBD1,TRBJ2-7,TRBV5-4,CASSLAQGAYEQYF,TGTGCCAGCAGCTTGGCGCAGGGGGCCTACGAGCAGTACTTC
NA,TRBD2,TRBJ2-2,TRBV30,CAWSQRWGREGTGELFF,TGTGCCTGGAGTCAACGATGGGGCAGGGAGGGCACCGGGGAGCTGTTTTTT
NA,TRBD2,TRBJ2-3,TRBV14,CASSHDAWEGPTDTQYF,TGTGCCAGCAGCCACGACGCTTGGGAGGGCCCCACAGATACGCAGTATTTT
once,NA,TRBJ1-2,TRBV12-3/TRBV12-4,CASSSWAGDGYTF,TGTGCCAGCAGCTCCTGGGCAGGCGATGGCTACACCTTC
NA,TRBD1,TRBJ1-6,TRBV18,CASSSSLDRVNSPLHF,TGTGCCAGCTCATCCAGTCTTGACAGGGTCAATTCACCCCTCCACTTT
NA,NA,TRBJ1-6,TRBV7-9,CASSSILSSSPLHF,TGTGCCAGCAGCTCGATTTTGTCTAGTTCACCCCTCCACTTT
NA,NA,TRBJ1-6,TRBV4-3,CASSQGSRNNSPLHF,TGCGCCAGCAGCCAAGGGTCCAGGAATAATTCACCCCTCCACTTT
once,TRBD1,TRBJ2-7,TRBV5-1,CASSRTPGQGAHEQYF,TGCGCCAGCAGTAGAACTCCGGGACAGGGGGCGCACGAGCAGTACTTC
NA,NA,TRBJ1-6,TRBV9,CASSFRGSNSPLHF,TGTGCCAGCAGCTTCAGAGGAAGCAATTCACCCCTCCACTTT
NA,NA,TRBJ1-2,TRBV4-2,CASSRETSSGVGYTF,TGTGCCAGCAGCCGAGAAACCTCCAGTGGTGTTGGCTACACCTTC
NA,NA,TRBJ1-1,TRBV7-2,CASSSAGTSEAFF,TGTGCCAGCAGCTCTGCCGGGACAAGCGAAGCTTTCTTT
NA,NA,TRBJ1-1,TRBV9,CASSVVEGSTEAFF,TGTGCCAGCAGCGTAGTAGAGGGCAGCACTGAAGCTTTCTTT
NA,NA,TRBJ2-7,TRBV7-2,CASSLVRTSSYEQYF,TGTGCCAGCAGCTTAGTACGGACTTCGTCCTACGAGCAGTACTTC
NA,TRBD2,TRBJ2-5,TRBV5-1,CASAGGVQETQYF,TGCGCCAGTGCCGGGGGGGTTCAAGAGACCCAGTACTTC
NA,NA,TRBJ1-6,TRBV7-9,CASSSNMGRGSPLHF,TGTGCCAGCAGCTCGAACATGGGACGGGGGTCACCCCTCCACTTT
NA,NA,TRBJ1-2,TRBV27,CASSLDTGYGYTF,TGTGCCAGCAGTTTAGATACAGGCTATGGCTACACCTTC
NA,NA,TRBJ1-3,TRBV30,CAWSVPGAGNTIYF,TGTGCCTGGAGTGTTCCCGGGGCTGGAAACACCATATATTTT
NA,TRBD2,TRBJ2-3,TRBV6-2/TRBV6-3,CASSSGGSTDTQYF,TGTGCCAGCAGTTCCGGGGGGAGCACAGATACGCAGTATTTT
NA,NA,TRBJ1-1,TRBV9,CASSVDGVGTEAFF,TGTGCCAGCAGCGTAGACGGGGTAGGCACTGAAGCTTTCTTT